These 21 T cell receptor beta chains came from one sample sequenced in a study of CD8 T cells in Susac syndrome (dated 2019 in TCRdb). Libraries were built with the immunoSEQ multiplex PCR assay. RNA was extracted with the RNeasy kit and about 0.5 to 1 ug was reverse transcribed using random hexamers. TCRdb took the public reads, trimmed them with fastp at Q25, ran MiXCR for clone calling and kept in-frame beta chains. Under each unique CDR3 protein, matching rows form one entry showing the most common genes and DNA. This sample holds some 160,000 distinct CDR3 sequences; approximately 94% were observed only once. The top ten clonotypes cover 0.12% of the sample. Sequencing was carried out using CD4+ T cells from PBMCs. The receptor set was obtained from a human donor with Susac syndrome.

The chain has TRBV20-1 and TRBJ2-3; D unresolved. The CDR3 is 12 amino acids. Germline values: CDR1 DFQATT, CDR2 SNEGSKA (reference sequence). V was trimmed by 5 bases and J by 0 bases, leaving 6 bases between them. CDR3 nucleotide sequence: TGCAGTGCTCATGACAGCACAGATACGCAGTATTTT. Its protein product is CSAHDSTDTQYF.

J is TRBJ1-5 and V is TRBV20-1; a possible D gene is TRBD1 (5 bases). The V and J ends lost 1 base and 0 bases respectively, with 10 bases between them. The V gene's germline CDR1 is DFQATT and CDR2 SNEGSKA (reference sequence). The CDR3 runs to 15 residues. CDR3 DNA: TGCAGTGCTAGAGGTCCGGGACTTAGCAATCAGCCCCAGCATTTT. The encoded protein is CSARGPGLSNQPQHF.

The chain recombines TRBV7-3 with TRBJ2-3; D is unclear. Trimming cost V 1 base and J 4 bases, with 9 bases left between them. Per the germline V gene, CDR1 is SGHTA and CDR2 is FQGTGA. The CDR3 length is 14 residues. CDR3 in DNA: TGTGCCAGCAGCTTAAGTGCGGCAGCAGATACGCAGTATTTT. Translating gives CASSLSAAADTQYF.

The chain employs TRBV7-9 and TRBJ1-6; D is perhaps TRBD1 (6 bases). This CDR3 region has 12 residues. Germline V CDR1 and CDR2: SEHNR, FQNEAQ (reference sequence). V lost 2 bases, J lost 13 bases, and 9 bases lay in between. The CDR3 nucleotides read TGTGCCAGCAGCTTACTGGGGGCCCCCCTCCACTTT. Its translation: CASSLLGAPLHF.

The chain carries TRBV7-9 and TRBJ1-6; possible D gene TRBD1, 5 bases. There are 15 residues in the CDR3. Trimming pared 5 bases from V and 9 bases from J, leaving 17 bases between. Per germline, CDR1 SEHNR and CDR2 FQNEAQ (reference sequence). In DNA, the CDR3 is TGTGCCAGCAGCCCCGCCCCCCTCGGGGGTTCACCCCTCCACTTT. Its translation is CASSPAPLGGSPLHF.

This clonotype came up a few times. This chain joins TRBV5-1 and TRBJ2-7, with 8 bases lining up with TRBD1. CDR3 length: 14 amino acids. The germline V gene encodes CDR1 SGHRS and CDR2 YFSETQ. Trimming cost V 4 bases and J 4 bases; bases outside gene matches: 7. The CDR3 region has the DNA TGCGCCAGCAGCAAGGACAGGGACCGTTACGAGCAGTACTTC. This sequence encodes CASSKDRDRYEQYF.

This rearrangement joins TRBV4-1 to TRBJ2-7; TRBD2 agrees at 7 bases. Losses at the gene ends were 4 bases for V and 6 bases for J; bases not matched to a gene: 6. The CDR3 is 13 amino acids. CDR1 is MGHRA and CDR2 is YSYEKL in the germline V gene. The DNA of the CDR3 is TGCGCCAGCAGCCCACGACTAGCAGGCGAGCAGTACTTC. Translating it yields CASSPRLAGEQYF.

This clonotype was seen only once. This sequence joins TRBV7-2 and TRBJ2-3, with D possibly TRBD2 on 6 matching bases. The CDR3 contains 14 residues. Germline V gene data show CDR1 as SGHTA and CDR2 as FQGNSA. The V and J ends lost 1 base and 6 bases respectively, with 11 bases between them. CDR3 amino acids: CASSLGGERDTQYF. The CDR3 nucleotides read TGTGCCAGCAGCTTAGGGGGGGAACGGGATACGCAGTATTTT.

V gene TRBV7-9 combines with J gene TRBJ2-5; a weak D match, TRBD2 (7 bases). The CDR3 sequence is 15 residues long. Looked up from germline, CDR1 is SEHNR and CDR2 is FQNEAQ (reference sequence). Trimming stripped 6 bases from V and 5 bases from J, with 19 bases between. CDR3 amino acids: CASSRPSRGAETQYF. In nucleotides, the CDR3 is TGTGCCAGCAGTCGCCCCTCTCGGGGGGCTGAGACCCAGTACTTC.

This clonotype was seen only a few times. The chain joins TRBV5-4 to TRBJ1-4; D unclear. V lost 1 base and J 0 bases, leaving 4 bases between the germline ends. The V gene's germline CDR1 is SGHNT and CDR2 YYREEE (reference sequence). The CDR3 is 14 amino acids. In DNA, the CDR3 is TGTGCCAGCAGCTTGTCCGCAACTAATGAAAAACTGTTTTTT. Amino acid sequence: CASSLSATNEKLFF.

The CDR3 sequence is CSATSGGAHEQFF. In nucleotides, the CDR3 is TGCAGTGCTACCAGCGGGGGGGCCCATGAGCAGTTCTTC. The J gene is TRBJ2-1, the V gene TRBV20-1; 10 nucleotides match TRBD2. The CDR3 totals 13 residues. Germline CDR1 DFQATT, CDR2 SNEGSKA (reference sequence). After removal of 4 bases from V and 8 bases from J, the junction contained 5 bases not matched to a gene.

V is TRBV7-6 and J is TRBJ2-1, with no clear D. V gave up 0 bases and J gave up 8 bases, with 5 bases separating them. Germline lookup yields CDR1 SGHVS and CDR2 FNYEAQ. The CDR3 has 12 residues. In nucleotides, the CDR3 is TGTGCCAGCAGCTTAGCGCCTGATGAGCAGTTCTTC. Protein: CASSLAPDEQFF.

The genes are TRBV29-1 and TRBJ1-2; D is possibly TRBD1 (6 bases). The CDR3 is 13 amino acids. Per germline, CDR1 SQVTM and CDR2 ANQGSEA. The germline V and J ends were trimmed by 2 bases and 8 bases, with 15 bases remaining between them. The CDR3 DNA sequence: TGCAGCGTTGAAAGGGGGGCAGGGATCGGCTACACCTTC. Amino acids: CSVERGAGIGYTF.

The chain links TRBV7-2 to TRBJ2-7; 9 bases map to TRBD1. From germline, CDR1 is SGHTA and CDR2 FQGNSA. V was clipped by 6 bases and J by 2 bases; unmatched bases: 8. The CDR3 has 15 residues. The CDR3 protein is CASSLGQGITYEQYF. In nucleotides, the CDR3 is TGTGCCAGCAGTCTGGGACAGGGAATTACCTACGAGCAGTACTTC.

The rearrangement uses TRBV18 and TRBJ2-7, with 7 bases aligning to TRBD2. Germline values: CDR1 KGHSH, CDR2 LQKENI. The V gene end was trimmed by 1 base and the J gene end by 3 bases; junction bases not matched to a gene: 6. There are 15 residues in the CDR3. CDR3 sequence: CASSPQSGEFYEQYF. For the CDR3, the DNA is TGTGCCAGCTCACCACAAAGCGGGGAGTTCTACGAGCAGTACTTC.

V usage is TRBV10-2 and J usage is TRBJ1-2, with no clear D. This CDR3 contains 14 residues. V was trimmed by 2 bases and J by 0 bases, leaving 7 bases between them. Germline V gives CDR1 WSHSY, CDR2 SAAADI. Here the CDR3 reads CASSEPAANYGYTF. DNA for the CDR3: TGCGCCAGCAGTGAGCCAGCCGCTAACTATGGCTACACCTTC.

The chain couples TRBV28 to TRBJ1-5; weak D call: TRBD1 (5 bases). The CDR3 runs 15 residues. Trimming cost V 6 bases and J 7 bases, with 19 bases left between them. CDR1 and CDR2 (germline): MDHEN, SYDVKM. CDR3 region: CASSAGTSLSQPQHF. In DNA, the CDR3 is TGTGCCAGCAGCGCCGGGACCTCCTTATCCCAGCCCCAGCATTTT.

The rearrangement joins TRBV9 to TRBJ2-3; tentatively, D is TRBD2 (5 bases). Trimming took 0 bases from V and 6 from J, leaving 8 bases between them. The germline gives CDR1 SGDLS, CDR2 YYNGEE. The CDR3 length is 13 residues. The CDR3 bases are TGTGCCAGCAGCGTAGCGTCTAGCGATACGCAGTATTTT. This sequence encodes CASSVASSDTQYF.

The chain is built from TRBV5-6 and TRBJ2-1; D may correspond to TRBD1 or TRBD2 (6 bases each). The CDR3 is 13 amino acids. Between the trimmed V and J ends, which lost 4 bases and 7 bases, there was a span of 12 bases. Germline-derived CDR1 and CDR2 are SGHDT and YYEEEE. The CDR3 DNA sequence: TGTGCCAGCAGCCCCCAGGGGAGGAATGAGCAGTTCTTC. It codes for CASSPQGRNEQFF.

This sequence joins TRBV30 and TRBJ1-4; D not resolved. V lost 2 bases and J lost 12, with 19 bases in between. CDR1 is GTSNPN, CDR2 SVGIG, per germline (reference sequence). CDR3 length: 14 amino acids. This CDR3 is CAWSPLHTAGELFF. In DNA, the CDR3 is TGTGCCTGGAGTCCTCTACACACCGCTGGGGAACTGTTTTTT.

The J gene is TRBJ2-5, the V gene TRBV5-1; 11 bases fit TRBD1. Germline V CDR1 and CDR2: SGHRS, YFSETQ. The trim removed 0 bases at V and 4 bases at J, leaving 5 bases unmatched. The CDR3 consists of 16 residues. This CDR3 reads CASSLGGQGAAETQYF. Here the CDR3 DNA reads TGCGCCAGCAGCTTGGGAGGACAGGGGGCAGCAGAGACCCAGTACTTC.